This TCR beta chain was recorded in a study of early T cells in non-severe SARS-CoV-2 infection. TCRdb processed the 5' RACE reads anew with MiXCR; each CDR3 protein has one entry. The sample contains some 29,000 distinct CDR3 sequences, about 4.6% of which appear only once. This clonotype was detected a few times. The CDR3 is 16 residues long. Trimming shortened V by 1 base and J by 11 bases, and 18 bases separated the two germline ends. Looked up from germline, CDR1 is SGHTA and CDR2 is FQGTGA. The source is an adult who was a healthcare worker with PCR-confirmed SARS-CoV-2 infection or an uninfected control (not recorded which). V is TRBV7-3 and J is TRBJ2-6; the D call may be TRBD1 or TRBD2 (5 bases each). The sequenced sample was whole blood. The CDR3 nucleotides read TGTGCCAGCAGCTTAAATCCGGGACGCCCCGGCGACGTCCTGACTTTC. This sequence encodes CASSLNPGRPGDVLTF.